Each of the 9 T cell receptor beta chains below was sequenced from the same sample in a study of T-cell memory formation after mild COVID-19. TCRdb re-called the 5' RACE reads through MiXCR, storing one row per CDR3 protein. The sample holds 350,000 to 400,000 distinct CDR3 sequences; approximately 15% are singletons and the top ten take less than 25%. The sequenced material came from PBMCs or a T cell subset sorted from them (not recorded which). Receptor source: a man younger than 35 who had mild COVID-19 (a few samples of this study predate the infection). Cell type and time point are not known.

This clonotype was counted at least ten times. The rearrangement joins TRBV6-5 to TRBJ2-1; D may correspond to TRBD1 or TRBD2 (5 bases each). CDR1 is MNHEY, CDR2 SVGAGI, per germline. This CDR3 has 15 amino acids. V gave up 0 bases and J gave up 9 bases, with 15 bases separating them. The CDR3 region is CASSYSNRRGGEQFF. The CDR3, as DNA: TGTGCCAGCAGTTACTCGAACAGACGGGGCGGTGAGCAGTTCTTC.

There are a few counts of this clonotype. The rearrangement joins TRBV7-9 to TRBJ2-1, with D unresolved. This CDR3 has 15 residues. CDR1 and CDR2 (germline): SEHNR, FQNEAQ (reference sequence). Trimming shortened V by 4 bases and J by 6 bases, and 16 bases separated the two germline ends. The CDR3: CASSSGAAYGNEQFF. The CDR3 coding sequence is TGTGCCAGCAGCTCCGGAGCCGCTTACGGCAATGAGCAGTTCTTC.

This clonotype was seen repeatedly, ten times or more. The chain links TRBV5-6 to TRBJ2-7, with D perhaps matching TRBD1 (6 bases). V was pared by 6 bases and J by 6 bases, with 22 bases between. This CDR3 has 15 amino acids. Per the germline V gene, CDR1 is SGHDT and CDR2 is YYEEEE. The CDR3 DNA sequence: TGTGCCAGCACCCATTGGACAGCCCGAAGAGGCGAGCAGTACGTC. Translated: CASTHWTARRGEQYV.

The table lists this clonotype with a few counts. The V gene is TRBV12-3 or TRBV12-4, the J gene TRBJ1-5; TRBD1 is a possible D gene (6 bases). Trimming left V 7 bases short and J 1 base short, with 11 bases between. The CDR3 is made up of 14 amino acids. CDR3 sequence reads: CASNPDRSNQPQHF. For the CDR3, the DNA is TGTGCCAGCAATCCCGACAGGAGCAATCAGCCCCAGCATTTT.

There are a few counts of this clonotype. V gene TRBV12-3 or TRBV12-4 combines with J gene TRBJ2-6; TRBD2 is a possible D gene (6 bases). V was clipped by 3 bases and J by 0 bases, with 9 bases between them. The CDR3 length is 16 residues. CDR3 residues: CASSFDGGSGANVLTF. CDR3 nucleotides: TGTGCCAGCAGTTTCGACGGGGGCTCTGGGGCCAACGTCCTGACTTTC.

CDR3 coding DNA: TGTGCCAGCAGGAGCCGACAGCCGGGCCCCATTCAGTACTTC. This translates into CASRSRQPGPIQYF. The chain recombines TRBV6-6 with TRBJ2-4; D perhaps matches TRBD1 (5 bases). CDR3 length: 14 amino acids. V was pared by 6 bases and J by 9 bases, with 18 bases between. Germline values: CDR1 MNHNY, CDR2 SVGAGI (reference sequence).

This clonotype was seen a handful of times. The V and J genes are TRBV2 and TRBJ2-1; D ambiguous. The CDR3 consists of 14 residues. CDR1 is SNHLY and CDR2 is FYNNEI in the germline V gene. The germline V and J ends were trimmed by 10 bases and 8 bases, with 21 bases remaining between them. The CDR3 DNA follows: TGTGCCACCCTCTTACATGGCTCGGGCGATGAGCAGTTCTTC. Amino acids: CATLLHGSGDEQFF.

This clonotype was observed a few times. The chain carries TRBV6-2 or TRBV6-3 and TRBJ2-3; the D is unclear. Per germline, CDR1 MNHEY and CDR2 SVGEGT. The CDR3 has 13 amino acids. With 7 bases removed from V and 7 bases from J, the gap between germline ends came to 15 bases. CDR3 DNA: TGTGCCAGCAAGGCCACAAGGCGGAATACGCAGTATTTT. Translated: CASKATRRNTQYF.

V usage is TRBV7-6 and J usage is TRBJ2-1, with a tentative D call TRBD2 (6 bases). This CDR3 is built from 14 residues. Germline values: CDR1 SGHVS, CDR2 FNYEAQ. The V gene lost 2 bases and the J gene lost 7 bases, with 12 bases spanning the gap. The chain's CDR3 is CASSLTPGENEQFF. In nucleotides, the CDR3 is TGTGCCAGCAGCTTAACCCCGGGGGAAAATGAGCAGTTCTTC.